This T cell receptor (beta chain) came from a study of control samples from healthy donors and cancer patients. The germline V gene encodes CDR1 LGHNA and CDR2 YNFKEQ. V lost 0 bases, J lost 4 bases, and 7 bases lay in between. The CDR3 contains 14 residues. The protocol was immunoSEQ multiplex PCR, while the TCRdb copy is restricted to in-frame clones and leaves out a portion. Of 150,000 to 180,000 clones detected, 90% to 95% appear once; the ten largest clones hold about 5.6%. The chain combines TRBV4-2 with TRBJ2-1; D unclear. Material: blood. The source is a man in his forties in good health. CDR3 loop: CASSQDRTYNEQFF. The CDR3 nucleotides are TGTGCCAGCAGCCAAGATCGCACTTACAATGAGCAGTTCTTC.